This entry features one T cell receptor (beta chain) sequence. Its target is unknown. Baseline was the first blood sampling point, followed by cycle 4 day 1 and cycle 7 day 1. This specimen belongs to a study of OX40 agonist ivuxolimab in advanced cancers. Clones were sequenced by immunoSEQ multiplex PCR, and TCRdb holds only the in-frame ones, with some missing. The sample yields some 14,000 clones, approximately 80% seen once. Study results and caveats: In the 0.1 to 3.0 mg/kg range, CD4+ and CD8+ blood T cells had expanded clonally by week 6.

The CDR3 covers 16 residues. The receptor's source is an adult with an advanced solid tumor such as melanoma, head and neck, liver or kidney cancer. The sequences come from CD4+ or CD8+ T cells sorted from blood, collected in a trial of the OX40 agonist ivuxolimab. This chain connects TRBV1 to TRBJ2-6. TRBV1 is flagged as a pseudogene. The DNA of the CDR3 is TGCACCAGCAGCCAACGATTGGTCTCTGGGGCCAACGTCCTGACTTTC. Protein: CTSSQRLVSGANVLTF.